The 26 T cell receptor beta chains presented below share a single source sample, sequenced in a study of blood T cell repertoires in COVID-19. The repertoire was sequenced with immunoSEQ multiplex PCR; TCRdb's copy has only in-frame clones and lacks some. The sample lists approximately 62,000 clones; about nine tenths were seen once. Specimen: peripheral blood. The source of these receptors is a human donor with active COVID-19. The donor label of this sample is uncertain.

V gene TRBV7-2 combines with J gene TRBJ2-2; no definite D call. Trimming stripped 4 bases from V and 2 bases from J, with 8 bases between. Germline V gene data show CDR1 as SGHTA and CDR2 as FQGNSA. The CDR3 runs to 14 residues. The CDR3 sequence: CASSWPSNTGELFF. The DNA of the CDR3 is TGTGCCAGCAGCTGGCCAAGTAACACCGGGGAGCTGTTTTTT. The full variable domain, completed using reference TRBV7-2 and TRBJ2-2, is GAGVSQSPSNKVTEKGKDVELRCDPISGHTALYWYRQSLGQGLEFLIYFQGNSAPDKSGLPSDRFSAERTGGSVSTLTIQRTQQEDSAVYLCASSWPSNTGELFFGEGSRLTVL.

V gene TRBV2 combines with J gene TRBJ2-1; the D is unclear. Germline values: CDR1 SNHLY, CDR2 FYNNEI. Trimming shortened V by 3 bases and J by 7 bases, and 7 bases separated the two germline ends. The CDR3 sequence is 12 residues long. The CDR3 region has the DNA TGTGCCAGCAGTGATACTGCGAATGAGCAGTTCTTC. It encodes CASSDTANEQFF.

This clone was counted a single time. The CDR3 region is CASSQRGTDTQYF. In DNA, the CDR3 is TGTGCCAGCAGCCAAAGGGGGACAGATACGCAGTATTTT. The rearrangement links TRBV3-1 (or the pseudogene TRBV3-2) to TRBJ2-3, with D possibly being TRBD1 (6 bases). The length of the CDR3 is 13 residues. Germline assignment: CDR1 LGHDT and CDR2 YNNKEL (reference sequence). The V end was cut by 2 bases, the J end by 3 bases, with 6 bases between.

The chain uses TRBV24-1 and TRBJ1-2, with TRBD1 matching over 10 bases. The ends lost 4 bases at V and 4 bases at J; junction bases unmatched: 5. Germline V lookup: CDR1 KGHDR, CDR2 SFDVKD. The CDR3 spans 15 residues. CDR3 residues: CATSDRDRGPYGYTF. In DNA, the CDR3 is TGTGCCACCAGTGACCGCGACAGGGGGCCCTATGGCTACACCTTC.

V and J are TRBV4-1 and TRBJ2-1, with 14 bases fitting TRBD2. There are 17 residues in the CDR3. J gave up 6 bases and V 4 bases, and 8 bases lay outside the gene matches. CDR1 is MGHRA, CDR2 YSYEKL, per germline. CDR3 coding DNA: TGCGCCAGCAGCCGACTAGCGGGAGGGCCCGCCTCCAATGAGCAGTTCTTC. The encoded protein is CASSRLAGGPASNEQFF.

The chain carries TRBV24-1 and TRBJ2-1; 9 bases match TRBD1. The germline gives CDR1 KGHDR, CDR2 SFDVKD. This CDR3 is 16 amino acids long. Trimming at V came to 1 base and at J to 8 bases, leaving 8 bases not matched to a gene. The CDR3 protein is CATSDFWGTGLDEQFF. CDR3 bases: TGTGCCACCAGTGATTTTTGGGGGACAGGGTTGGATGAGCAGTTCTTC.

The chain joins TRBV19 to TRBJ2-4; 8 bases are a match to TRBD2. With V trimmed by 5 bases and J by 6 bases, 6 bases remained unmatched. Germline CDR1 reads LNHDA; CDR2 reads SQIVND (reference sequence). The CDR3 loop spans 14 amino acids. In nucleotides, the CDR3 is TGTGCCAGTAGTTCGGGACTAGGGGTAAACATTCAGTACTTC. Translating gives CASSSGLGVNIQYF. Combining the CDR3 with reference TRBV19 and TRBJ2-4 gives the whole variable domain DGGITQSPKYLFRKEGQNVTLSCEQNLNHDAMYWYRQDPGQGLRLIYYSQIVNDFQKGDIAEGYSVSREKKESFPLTVTSAQKNPTAFYLCASSSGLGVNIQYFGAGTRLSVL.

The V gene is TRBV13, the J gene TRBJ2-7; tentative D call: TRBD2 (6 bases). This CDR3 comprises 13 residues. CDR1 is PRHDT and CDR2 is FYEKMQ in the germline V gene (reference sequence). With 2 bases removed from V and 3 bases from J, the gap between germline ends came to 8 bases. The CDR3: CASSLTGVYEQYF. The CDR3 bases are TGTGCCAGCAGCTTAACGGGGGTCTACGAGCAGTACTTC.

The table lists this clone with a few counts. The identical CDR3 is also encoded by other nucleotide sequences in the sample. The chain has TRBV2 and TRBJ2-1; 11 positions agree with TRBD2. CDR1 is SNHLY, CDR2 FYNNEI, per germline. The CDR3 has 14 amino acids. V was clipped by 7 bases and J by 4 bases; unmatched bases: 3. The CDR3 loop reads CASTGTSGYNEQFF. DNA of the CDR3: TGTGCCAGCACAGGGACTAGCGGTTACAATGAGCAGTTCTTC.

The gene calls are TRBV10-3 and TRBJ2-3, with 8 bases that match TRBD2. V lost 6 bases and J lost 1; bases outside the gene matches: 6. This CDR3 has 15 amino acids. Germline V CDR1 and CDR2: ENHRY, SYGVKD. As DNA, the CDR3 is TGTGCCATCAGCCCCACCGGGGGGGGCACAGATACGCAGTATTTT. It is translated as CAISPTGGGTDTQYF.

The gene calls are TRBV9 and TRBJ2-1; D uncertain. The CDR3 contains 14 residues. CDR1 and CDR2 from the germline V gene are SGDLS and YYNGEE. The ends were cut back, 3 bases at V and 5 bases at J, with 12 bases in the middle. The CDR3 DNA is TGTGCCAGCAGCGCCGAGTTAATACACAATGAGCAGTTCTTC. It translates to CASSAELIHNEQFF.

V is TRBV5-1 and J is TRBJ2-3, with D unresolved. The V end lost 0 bases, the J end lost 1 base, and 12 bases lay between the germline ends. The CDR3 is 16 amino acids. Germline CDR1 is SGHRS and CDR2 is YFSETQ. CDR3 bases: TGCGCCAGCAGCTTGGGCCCCACGGTGGGCACAGATACGCAGTATTTT. Its translation: CASSLGPTVGTDTQYF.

The V gene is TRBV19, the J gene TRBJ2-3; TRBD2 might be the D (6 bases). V was cut by 5 bases and J by 3 bases, with 18 bases left in between. The germline V gene has CDR1 LNHDA and CDR2 SQIVND (reference sequence). The CDR3 consists of 16 residues. The DNA for the CDR3 is TGTGCCAGTAGTCTTACTAGCCCCGGGTGGACAGATACGCAGTATTTT. Protein product: CASSLTSPGWTDTQYF. Full variable domain (rest looked up from reference TRBV19 and TRBJ2-3): DGGITQSPKYLFRKEGQNVTLSCEQNLNHDAMYWYRQDPGQGLRLIYYSQIVNDFQKGDIAEGYSVSREKKESFPLTVTSAQKNPTAFYLCASSLTSPGWTDTQYFGPGTRLTVL.

This clone appeared a single time. The CDR3 protein is CASRPQGGNTGELFF. CDR3 in DNA: TGCGCCAGCAGACCACAGGGGGGCAACACCGGGGAGCTGTTTTTT. This chain links TRBV5-1 with TRBJ2-2; 8 nucleotides agree with TRBD1. The CDR3 loop spans 15 amino acids. CDR1 and CDR2 from the germline V gene are SGHRS and YFSETQ. V dropped 5 bases and J dropped 2; count of bases not matched to a gene: 5.

This chain joins TRBV6-2 or TRBV6-3 and TRBJ2-1, with a possible D match to TRBD2 (5 bases). Germline lookup yields CDR1 MNHEY and CDR2 SVGEGT. The CDR3 is made up of 14 amino acids. V gave up 5 bases and J gave up 7 bases, with 15 bases separating them. CDR3 nucleotide sequence: TGTGCCAGCAGTCCGGGATCTATGGGGAATGAGCAGTTCTTC. It specifies CASSPGSMGNEQFF.

J is TRBJ1-4 and V is TRBV2; the D is unclear. V was pared by 4 bases and J by 5 bases, with 8 bases between. The CDR3 is 13 residues long. Per germline, CDR1 SNHLY and CDR2 FYNNEI. CDR3 DNA sequence: TGTGCCAGCAGTGGAGGGCGGAATGAAAAACTGTTTTTT. This codes for CASSGGRNEKLFF.

This chain joins TRBV30 and TRBJ1-1; D might be TRBD1 (6 bases). The germline V gene has CDR1 GTSNPN and CDR2 SVGIG (reference sequence). The CDR3 extends over 14 amino acids. Trimming took 1 base from V and 0 from J, leaving 9 bases between them. The CDR3, as DNA: TGTGCCTGGAGTGAGGACAGTTTGAACACTGAAGCTTTCTTT. Protein sequence: CAWSEDSLNTEAFF. The full variable domain, in which reference TRBV30 and TRBJ1-1 provide the parts outside the CDR3, is SQTIHQWPATLVQPVGSPLSLECTVEGTSNPNLYWYRQAAGRGLQLLFYSVGIGQISSEVPQNLSASRPQDRQFILSSKKLLLSDSGFYLCAWSEDSLNTEAFFGQGTRLTVV.

The rearrangement links TRBV15 to TRBJ1-1; D might be TRBD1 (5 bases). Germline loops: CDR1 LNHNV, CDR2 YYDKDF (reference sequence). V lost 1 base, J lost 5 bases, and 11 bases lay in between. This CDR3 contains 14 residues. The CDR3 reads CATSRGGGRTEAFF. Here the CDR3 DNA reads TGTGCCACCAGCAGAGGGGGGGGAAGGACTGAAGCTTTCTTT. The complete variable domain, with remaining parts taken from reference TRBV15 and TRBJ1-1, reads DAMVIQNPRYQVTQFGKPVTLSCSQTLNHNVMYWYQQKSSQAPKLLFHYYDKDFNNEADTPDNFQSRRPNTSFCFLDIRSPGLGDTAMYLCATSRGGGRTEAFFGQGTRLTVV.

The V call is TRBV5-6, the J call TRBJ2-2; 7 bases align to TRBD1. CDR1 and CDR2 (germline): SGHDT, YYEEEE. CDR3 length equals 15 residues. J was trimmed by 2 bases and V by 4 bases; bases with no gene match: 5. CDR3: CASSTPGGNTGELFF. CDR3 nucleotides: TGTGCCAGCAGCACCCCAGGGGGTAACACCGGGGAGCTGTTTTTT.

The chain is built from TRBV5-4 and TRBJ1-6; D remains ambiguous. Germline CDR1 and CDR2: SGHNT and YYREEE (reference sequence). CDR3 size: 15 residues. Trimming took 0 bases from V and 6 from J, leaving 10 bases between them. CDR3 nucleotide sequence: TGTGCCAGCAGCTTGGTTCAAAAGAGTAATTCACCCCTCCACTTT. This translates into CASSLVQKSNSPLHF.

The chain combines TRBV6-5 with TRBJ2-5, with D tentatively TRBD1 (6 bases). The CDR3 extends over 11 amino acids. CDR1 is MNHEY, CDR2 SVGAGI, per germline. Trimming cost V 10 bases and J 5 bases, with 11 bases left between them. The CDR3: CATTGRETQYF. The CDR3, as DNA: TGTGCCACCACAGGGCGGGAGACCCAGTACTTC.

The genes are TRBV7-2 and TRBJ1-5; TRBD1 matches 10 bases. The CDR3 covers 18 residues. Looked up from germline, CDR1 is SGHTA and CDR2 is FQGNSA. J lost 2 bases, V lost 0 bases, and 7 bases had no gene match. CDR3 region: CASSLAGTGAAGNQPQHF. For the CDR3, the DNA is TGTGCCAGCAGCTTAGCCGGGACAGGGGCTGCGGGCAATCAGCCCCAGCATTTT.

This clone is labeled as large (0.1 to 1%). This chain connects TRBV4-2 to TRBJ2-7; 16 bases are shared with TRBD2. The junction had 7 bases not matched to a gene; V was cut back by 3 bases and J by 2 bases. Germline loops: CDR1 LGHNA, CDR2 YNFKEQ. This CDR3 has 18 amino acids. The CDR3 DNA sequence: TGTGCCAGCAGCCAGGACCCCGGGACTAGCGGGAGGGCCTACGAGCAGTACTTC. This translates into CASSQDPGTSGRAYEQYF.

J is TRBJ2-5 and V is TRBV4-3; the match to TRBD2 covers 13 bases. The germline V gene encodes CDR1 LGHNA and CDR2 YSLEER. The trim removed 1 base at V and 7 bases at J, leaving 9 bases unmatched. The CDR3 loop spans 17 amino acids. The CDR3 region is CASSQGGTSGTPGTQYF. The CDR3 DNA reads as TGCGCCAGCAGCCAAGGCGGGACTAGCGGGACTCCGGGGACCCAGTACTTC.

This clone was recorded a few times. The gene calls are TRBV7-9 and TRBJ1-6; 7 bases map to TRBD1. J gave up 6 bases and V 0 bases, and 8 bases lay outside the gene matches. This CDR3 comprises 17 residues. Germline values: CDR1 SEHNR, CDR2 FQNEAQ (reference sequence). CDR3 DNA: TGTGCCAGCAGCTTAGCAATGAGGGCAGGGGGTAATTCACCCCTCCACTTT. It translates to CASSLAMRAGGNSPLHF.

V and J are TRBV7-8 and TRBJ1-5; 8 positions agree with TRBD1. V lost 4 bases, J lost 1 base, and 3 bases stayed unmatched. Germline V gene sequence: CDR1 SGHVS, CDR2 FQNEAQ. The CDR3 contains 15 residues. CDR3 DNA sequence: TGTGCCAGCAGCTCAGGGGGCACCAGCAATCAGCCCCAGCATTTT. This encodes CASSSGGTSNQPQHF.